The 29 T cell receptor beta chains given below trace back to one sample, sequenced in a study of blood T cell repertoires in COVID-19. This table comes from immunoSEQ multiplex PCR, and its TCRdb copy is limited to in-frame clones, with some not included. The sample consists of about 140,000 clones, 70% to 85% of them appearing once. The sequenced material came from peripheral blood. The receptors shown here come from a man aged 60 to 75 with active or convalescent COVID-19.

CDR3 sequence: CASRRTGTGGYSPLHF. The CDR3 coding sequence is TGTGCCAGCAGGCGGACCGGGACAGGGGGCTATTCACCCCTCCACTTT. V is TRBV3-1 (or the pseudogene TRBV3-2) and J is TRBJ1-6, with 12 bases identical to TRBD1. The germline V gene encodes CDR1 LGHDT and CDR2 YNNKEL (reference sequence). Unmatched junction bases numbered 8, after V lost 6 bases and J lost 8 bases. The CDR3 extends over 16 amino acids.

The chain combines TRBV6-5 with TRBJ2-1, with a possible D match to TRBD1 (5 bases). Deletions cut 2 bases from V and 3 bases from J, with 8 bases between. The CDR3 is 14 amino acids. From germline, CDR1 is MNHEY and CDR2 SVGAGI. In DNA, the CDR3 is TGTGCCAGCAGTTACAGGGGCGTCTACAATGAGCAGTTCTTC. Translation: CASSYRGVYNEQFF.

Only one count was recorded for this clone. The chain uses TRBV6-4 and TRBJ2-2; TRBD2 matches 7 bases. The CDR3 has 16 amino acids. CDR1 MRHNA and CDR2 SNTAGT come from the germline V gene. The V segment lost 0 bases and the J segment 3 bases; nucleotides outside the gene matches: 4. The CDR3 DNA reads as TGTGCCAGCAGTGACTCGACTGGGAGGGACACCGGGGAGCTGTTTTTT. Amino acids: CASSDSTGRDTGELFF.

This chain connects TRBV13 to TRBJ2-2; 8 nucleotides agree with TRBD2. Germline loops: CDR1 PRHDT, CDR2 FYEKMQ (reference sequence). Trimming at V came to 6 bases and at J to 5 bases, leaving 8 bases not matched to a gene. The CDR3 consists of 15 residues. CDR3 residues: CASRSPGLGTGELFF. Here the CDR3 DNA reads TGTGCCAGCAGGTCTCCGGGACTAGGGACCGGGGAGCTGTTTTTT. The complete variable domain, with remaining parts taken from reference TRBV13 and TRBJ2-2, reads AAGVIQSPRHLIKEKRETATLKCYPIPRHDTVYWYQQGPGQDPQFLISFYEKMQSDKGSIPDRFSAQQFSDYHSELNMSSLELGDSALYFCASRSPGLGTGELFFGEGSRLTVL.

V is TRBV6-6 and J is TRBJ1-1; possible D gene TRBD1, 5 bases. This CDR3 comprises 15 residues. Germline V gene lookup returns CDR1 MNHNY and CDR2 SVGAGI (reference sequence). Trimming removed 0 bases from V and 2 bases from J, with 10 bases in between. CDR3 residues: CASSYSRQGNTEAFF. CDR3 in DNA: TGTGCCAGCAGTTACTCGAGGCAGGGTAACACTGAAGCTTTCTTT.

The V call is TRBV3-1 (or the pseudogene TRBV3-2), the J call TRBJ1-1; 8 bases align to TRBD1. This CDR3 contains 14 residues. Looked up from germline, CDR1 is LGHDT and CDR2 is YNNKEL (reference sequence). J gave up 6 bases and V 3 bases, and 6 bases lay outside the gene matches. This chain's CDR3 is CASSHTDRGAEAFF. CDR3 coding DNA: TGTGCCAGCAGCCATACCGACAGGGGTGCTGAAGCTTTCTTT.

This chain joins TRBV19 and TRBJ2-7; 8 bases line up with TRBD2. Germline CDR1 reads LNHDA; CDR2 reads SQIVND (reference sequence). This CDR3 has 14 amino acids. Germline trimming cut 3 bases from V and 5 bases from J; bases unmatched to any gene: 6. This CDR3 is CASSIGLATNEQYF. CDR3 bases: TGTGCCAGTAGTATTGGACTAGCAACCAACGAGCAGTACTTC.

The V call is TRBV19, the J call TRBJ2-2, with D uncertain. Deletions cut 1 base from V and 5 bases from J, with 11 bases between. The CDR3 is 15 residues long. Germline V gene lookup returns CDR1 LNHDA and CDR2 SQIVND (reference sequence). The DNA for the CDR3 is TGTGCCAGTAGTATAGGGAGTTTCTGGACCGGGGAGCTGTTTTTT. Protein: CASSIGSFWTGELFF.

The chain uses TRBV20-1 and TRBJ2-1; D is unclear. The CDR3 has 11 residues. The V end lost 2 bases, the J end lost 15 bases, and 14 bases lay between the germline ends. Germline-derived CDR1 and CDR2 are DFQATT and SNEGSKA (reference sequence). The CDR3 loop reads CSARNLQAWFF. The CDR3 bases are TGCAGTGCTAGAAACCTCCAGGCGTGGTTCTTC.

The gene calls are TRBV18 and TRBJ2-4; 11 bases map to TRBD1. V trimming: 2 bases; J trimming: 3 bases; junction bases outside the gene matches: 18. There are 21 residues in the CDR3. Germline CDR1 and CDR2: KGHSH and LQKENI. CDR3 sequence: CASSPLRDPGQGVSGKNIQYF. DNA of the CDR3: TGTGCCAGCTCACCATTACGGGACCCGGGACAGGGGGTGTCTGGCAAAAACATTCAGTACTTC.

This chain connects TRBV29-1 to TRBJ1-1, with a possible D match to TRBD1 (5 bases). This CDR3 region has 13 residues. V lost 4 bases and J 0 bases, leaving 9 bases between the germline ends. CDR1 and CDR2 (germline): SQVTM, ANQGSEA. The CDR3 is CSVGQRMNTEAFF. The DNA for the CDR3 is TGCAGCGTTGGACAGAGAATGAACACTGAAGCTTTCTTT.

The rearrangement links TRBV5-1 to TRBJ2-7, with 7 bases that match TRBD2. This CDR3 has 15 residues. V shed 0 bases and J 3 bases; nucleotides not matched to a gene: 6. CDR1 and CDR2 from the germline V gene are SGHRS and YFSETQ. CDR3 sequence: CASSLGVGGSYEQYV. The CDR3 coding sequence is TGCGCCAGCAGCTTGGGGGTGGGCGGGAGCTACGAGCAGTACGTC.

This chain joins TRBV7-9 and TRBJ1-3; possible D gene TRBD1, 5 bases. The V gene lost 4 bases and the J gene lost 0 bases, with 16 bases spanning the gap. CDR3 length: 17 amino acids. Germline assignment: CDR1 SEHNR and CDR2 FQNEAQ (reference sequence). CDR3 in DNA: TGTGCCAGCAGCTCCGTGGGGCAAAGAAGCTCTGGAAACACCATATATTTT. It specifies CASSSVGQRSSGNTIYF. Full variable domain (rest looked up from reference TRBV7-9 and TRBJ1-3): DTGVSQNPRHKITKRGQNVTFRCDPISEHNRLYWYRQTLGQGPEFLTYFQNEAQLEKSRLLSDRFSAERPKGSFSTLEIQRTEQGDSAMYLCASSSVGQRSSGNTIYFGEGSWLTVV.

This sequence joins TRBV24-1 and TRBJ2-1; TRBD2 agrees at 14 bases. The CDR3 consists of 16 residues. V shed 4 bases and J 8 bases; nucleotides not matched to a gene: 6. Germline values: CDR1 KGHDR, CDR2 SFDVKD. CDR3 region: CATSDPGTSGSDEQFF. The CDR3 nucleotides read TGTGCCACCAGTGACCCAGGGACTAGCGGGAGTGATGAGCAGTTCTTC.

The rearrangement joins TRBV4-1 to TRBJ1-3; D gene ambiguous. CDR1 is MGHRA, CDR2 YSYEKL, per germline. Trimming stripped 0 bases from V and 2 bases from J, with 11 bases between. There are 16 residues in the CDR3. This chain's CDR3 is CASSQDGRVTGNTIYF. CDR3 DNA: TGCGCCAGCAGCCAAGATGGGAGGGTGACTGGAAACACCATATATTTT.

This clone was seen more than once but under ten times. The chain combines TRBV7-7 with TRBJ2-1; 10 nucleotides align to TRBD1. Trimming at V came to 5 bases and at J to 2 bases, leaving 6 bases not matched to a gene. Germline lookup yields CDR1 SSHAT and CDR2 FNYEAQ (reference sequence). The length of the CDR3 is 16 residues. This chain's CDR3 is CASSRMDRGAYNEQFF. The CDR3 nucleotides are TGTGCCAGCAGCCGCATGGACAGGGGGGCCTACAATGAGCAGTTCTTC.

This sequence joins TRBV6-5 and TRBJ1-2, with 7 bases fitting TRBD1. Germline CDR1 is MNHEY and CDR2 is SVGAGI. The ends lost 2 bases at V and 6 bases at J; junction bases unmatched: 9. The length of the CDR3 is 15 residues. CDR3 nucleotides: TGTGCCAGCAGTTACAGGGACAGAGTGCCTAATGGCTACACCTTC. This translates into CASSYRDRVPNGYTF.

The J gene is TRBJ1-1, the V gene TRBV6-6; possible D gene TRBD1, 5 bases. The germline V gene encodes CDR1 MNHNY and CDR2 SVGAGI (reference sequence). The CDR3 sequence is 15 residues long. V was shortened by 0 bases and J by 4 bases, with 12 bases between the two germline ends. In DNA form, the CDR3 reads TGTGCCAGCAGTTACTCGAGTTTAAGGGGCACTGAAGCTTTCTTT. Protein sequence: CASSYSSLRGTEAFF.

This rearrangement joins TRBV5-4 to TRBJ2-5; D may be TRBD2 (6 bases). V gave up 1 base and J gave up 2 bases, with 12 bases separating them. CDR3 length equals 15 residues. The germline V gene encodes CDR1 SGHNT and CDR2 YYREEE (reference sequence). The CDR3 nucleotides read TGTGCCAGCAGCTTGCGCGGGGTTGGGCAAGAGACCCAGTACTTC. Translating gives CASSLRGVGQETQYF.

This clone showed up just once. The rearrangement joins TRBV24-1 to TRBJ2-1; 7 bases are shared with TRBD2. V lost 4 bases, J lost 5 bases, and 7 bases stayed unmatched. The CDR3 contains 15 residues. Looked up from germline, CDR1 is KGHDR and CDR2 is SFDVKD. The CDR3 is CATSDPGGSDNEQFF. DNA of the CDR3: TGTGCCACCAGTGACCCCGGGGGGTCTGACAATGAGCAGTTCTTC.

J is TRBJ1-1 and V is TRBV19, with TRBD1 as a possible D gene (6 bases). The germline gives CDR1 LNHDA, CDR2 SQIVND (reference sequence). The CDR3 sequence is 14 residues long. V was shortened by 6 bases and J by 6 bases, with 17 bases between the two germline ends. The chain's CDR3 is CASRYRVSVSEAFF. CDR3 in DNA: TGTGCCAGTAGATACAGGGTATCGGTTTCTGAAGCTTTCTTT.

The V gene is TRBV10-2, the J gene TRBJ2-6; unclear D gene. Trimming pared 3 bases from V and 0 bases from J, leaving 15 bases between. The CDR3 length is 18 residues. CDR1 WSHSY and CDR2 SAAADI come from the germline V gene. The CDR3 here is CASSESLLLNSGANVLTF. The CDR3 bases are TGCGCCAGCAGTGAATCCCTCCTCTTAAACTCTGGGGCCAACGTCCTGACTTTC.

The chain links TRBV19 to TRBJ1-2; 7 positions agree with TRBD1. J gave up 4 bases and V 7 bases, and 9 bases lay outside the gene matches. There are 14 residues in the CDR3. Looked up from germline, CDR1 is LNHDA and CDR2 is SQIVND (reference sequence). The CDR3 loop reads CASTPTGPGYGYTF. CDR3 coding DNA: TGTGCCAGTACCCCGACAGGGCCGGGCTATGGCTACACCTTC.

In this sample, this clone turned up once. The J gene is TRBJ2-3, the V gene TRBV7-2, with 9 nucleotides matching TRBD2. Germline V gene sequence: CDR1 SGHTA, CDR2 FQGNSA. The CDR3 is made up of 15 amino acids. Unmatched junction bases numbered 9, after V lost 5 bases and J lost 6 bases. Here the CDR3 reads CASSPSGGRRDTQYF. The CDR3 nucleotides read TGTGCCAGCAGCCCAAGCGGGGGGAGGAGGGATACGCAGTATTTT.

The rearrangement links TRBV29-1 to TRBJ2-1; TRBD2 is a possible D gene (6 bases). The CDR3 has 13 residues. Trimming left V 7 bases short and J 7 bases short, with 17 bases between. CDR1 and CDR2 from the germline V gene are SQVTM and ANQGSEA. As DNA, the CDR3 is TGCAGCGGTGCTAAGACTAGGTCAAATGAGCAGTTCTTC. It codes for CSGAKTRSNEQFF.

CDR3 amino acids: CASSIEAQPYNEQFF. In DNA form, the CDR3 reads TGTGCCAGTAGTATAGAGGCTCAACCCTACAATGAGCAGTTCTTC. The chain employs TRBV19 and TRBJ2-1; D gene unclear. CDR1 is LNHDA, CDR2 SQIVND, per germline (reference sequence). Trimming removed 0 bases from V and 2 bases from J, with 8 bases in between. The CDR3 has 15 amino acids.

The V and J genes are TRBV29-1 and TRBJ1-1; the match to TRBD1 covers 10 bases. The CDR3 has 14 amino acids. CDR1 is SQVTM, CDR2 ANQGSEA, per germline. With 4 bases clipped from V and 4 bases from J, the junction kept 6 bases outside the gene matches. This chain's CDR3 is CSVVGTGVGTEAFF. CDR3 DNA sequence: TGCAGCGTTGTGGGGACAGGGGTTGGCACTGAAGCTTTCTTT. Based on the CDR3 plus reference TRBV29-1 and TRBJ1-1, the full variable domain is SAVISQKPSRDICQRGTSLTIQCQVDSQVTMMFWYRQQPGQSLTLIATANQGSEATYESGFVIDKFPISRPNLTFSTLTVSNMSPEDSSIYLCSVVGTGVGTEAFFGQGTRLTVV.

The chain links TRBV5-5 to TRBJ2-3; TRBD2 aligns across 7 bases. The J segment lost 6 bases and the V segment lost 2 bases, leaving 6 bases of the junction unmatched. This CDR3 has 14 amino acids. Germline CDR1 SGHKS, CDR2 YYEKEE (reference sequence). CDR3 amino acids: CASSLGGSGDTQYF. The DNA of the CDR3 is TGTGCCAGCAGCTTAGGCGGGAGTGGGGATACGCAGTATTTT. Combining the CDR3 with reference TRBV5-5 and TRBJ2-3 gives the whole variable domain DAGVTQSPTHLIKTRGQQVTLRCSPISGHKSVSWYQQVLGQGPQFIFQYYEKEERGRGNFPDRFSARQFPNYSSELNVNALLLGDSALYLCASSLGGSGDTQYFGPGTRLTVL.

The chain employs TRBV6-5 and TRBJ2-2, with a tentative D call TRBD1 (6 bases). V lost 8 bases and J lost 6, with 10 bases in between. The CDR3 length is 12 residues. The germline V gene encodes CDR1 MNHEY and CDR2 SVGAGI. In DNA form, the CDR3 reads TGTGCCAGCCAGGGGTTGGCCGGGGAGCTGTTTTTT. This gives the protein CASQGLAGELFF.